This T cell receptor beta chain was recorded in a study of blood T cell repertoires in COVID-19. Looking at the study overall: The origin of the acute and convalescent COVID-19 samples was the United States, Italy and Spain. The analysed material was cDNA or gDNA that came from T cells, B-cell-depleted T cells, or PBMCs.

As originally analysed: Amplifying reference gene primers gave estimates of nucleated cell counts. Repertoires were generated with immunoSEQ multiplex PCR, while TCRdb's copy carries only in-frame clones and drops some. That table supplies the V and J calls and clone size; D and trimming were determined from the DNA. The sample lists around 60,000 clones, around 89% occurring once. This clone was detected once. CDR3 size: 15 residues. Germline assignment: CDR1 MRHNA and CDR2 SNTAGT. Trimming took 6 bases from V and 5 from J, leaving 17 bases between them. The V and J genes are TRBV6-4 and TRBJ1-5; D might be TRBD1 (5 bases). The TCR comes from a woman aged 55 to 70 with active COVID-19. Sequencing was carried out using peripheral blood. The CDR3, as DNA: TGTGCCAGCAGGACCCTCTCGGGGGAGTATCAGCCCCAGCATTTT. This translates into CASRTLSGEYQPQHF.